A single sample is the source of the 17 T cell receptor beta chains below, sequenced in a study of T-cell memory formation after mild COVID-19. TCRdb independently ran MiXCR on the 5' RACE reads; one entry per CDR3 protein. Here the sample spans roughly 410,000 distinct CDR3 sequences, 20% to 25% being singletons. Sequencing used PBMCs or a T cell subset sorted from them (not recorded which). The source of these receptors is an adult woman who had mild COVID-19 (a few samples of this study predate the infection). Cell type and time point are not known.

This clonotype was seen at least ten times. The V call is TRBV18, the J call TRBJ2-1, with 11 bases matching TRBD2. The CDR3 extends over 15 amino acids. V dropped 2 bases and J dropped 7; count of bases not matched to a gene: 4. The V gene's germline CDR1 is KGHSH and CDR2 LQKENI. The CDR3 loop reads CASSPTSGGRNEQFF. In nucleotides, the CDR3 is TGTGCCAGCTCACCAACTAGCGGGGGTCGGAATGAGCAGTTCTTC.

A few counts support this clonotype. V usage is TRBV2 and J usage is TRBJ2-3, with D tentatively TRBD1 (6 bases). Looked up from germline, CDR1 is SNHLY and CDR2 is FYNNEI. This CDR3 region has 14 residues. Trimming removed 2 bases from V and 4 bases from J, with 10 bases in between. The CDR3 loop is CASSERRGADTQYF. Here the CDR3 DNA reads TGTGCCAGCAGTGAACGCAGGGGAGCAGATACGCAGTATTTT.

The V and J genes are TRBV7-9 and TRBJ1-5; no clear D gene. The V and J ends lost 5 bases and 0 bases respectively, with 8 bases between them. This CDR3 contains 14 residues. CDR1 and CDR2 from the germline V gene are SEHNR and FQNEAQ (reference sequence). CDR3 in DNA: TGTGCCAGCAGCACTTGGAATAGCAATCAGCCCCAGCATTTT. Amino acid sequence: CASSTWNSNQPQHF.

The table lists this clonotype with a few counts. The chain's CDR3 is CASSRPRRFMASGNTIYF. The CDR3 region has the DNA TGTGCCAGCAGTCGCCCACGGAGATTCATGGCTTCTGGAAACACCATATATTTT. The rearrangement uses TRBV6-2 or TRBV6-3 and TRBJ1-3; D gene unclear. With 5 bases removed from V and 1 base from J, the gap between germline ends came to 21 bases. Looked up from germline, CDR1 is MNHEY and CDR2 is SVGEGT. The CDR3 runs 18 residues.

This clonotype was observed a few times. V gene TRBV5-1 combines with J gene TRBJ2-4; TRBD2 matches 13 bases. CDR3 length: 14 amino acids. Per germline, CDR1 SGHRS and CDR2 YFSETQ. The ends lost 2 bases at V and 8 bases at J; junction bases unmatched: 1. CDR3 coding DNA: TGCGCCAGCAGCTTCGGGACTAGCGGGGACATTCAGTACTTC. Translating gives CASSFGTSGDIQYF.

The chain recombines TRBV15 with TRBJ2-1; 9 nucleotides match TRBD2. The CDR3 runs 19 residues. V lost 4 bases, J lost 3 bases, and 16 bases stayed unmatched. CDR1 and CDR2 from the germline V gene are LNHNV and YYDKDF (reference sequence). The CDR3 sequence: CATSTQTGTSWTYYNEQFF. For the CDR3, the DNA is TGTGCCACCAGCACGCAGACCGGGACTAGCTGGACCTACTACAATGAGCAGTTCTTC. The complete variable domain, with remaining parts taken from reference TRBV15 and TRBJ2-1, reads DAMVIQNPRYQVTQFGKPVTLSCSQTLNHNVMYWYQQKSSQAPKLLFHYYDKDFNNEADTPDNFQSRRPNTSFCFLDIRSPGLGDTAMYLCATSTQTGTSWTYYNEQFFGPGTRLTVL.

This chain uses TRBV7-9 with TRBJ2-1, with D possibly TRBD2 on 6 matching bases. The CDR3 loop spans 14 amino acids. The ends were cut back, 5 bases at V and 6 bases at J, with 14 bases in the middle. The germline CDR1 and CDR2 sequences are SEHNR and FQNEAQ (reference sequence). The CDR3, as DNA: TGTGCCAGCAGCGGGGGGAATCCTGGCAATGAGCAGTTCTTC. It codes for CASSGGNPGNEQFF.

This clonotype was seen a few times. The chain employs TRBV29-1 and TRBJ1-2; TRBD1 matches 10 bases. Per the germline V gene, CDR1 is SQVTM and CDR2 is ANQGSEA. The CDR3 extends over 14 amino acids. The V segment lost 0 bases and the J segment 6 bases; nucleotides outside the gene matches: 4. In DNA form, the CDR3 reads TGCAGCGTTGAAGATCGGGGGACAGGGGATGGCTACACCTTC. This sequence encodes CSVEDRGTGDGYTF.

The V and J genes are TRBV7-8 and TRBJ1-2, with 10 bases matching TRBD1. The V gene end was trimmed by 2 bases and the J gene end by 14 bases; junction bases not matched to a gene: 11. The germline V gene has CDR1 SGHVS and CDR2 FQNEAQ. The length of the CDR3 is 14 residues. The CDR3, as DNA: TGTGCCAGCAGCTTAATCCCGGGACAGGGGTATTTTACCTTC. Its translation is CASSLIPGQGYFTF.

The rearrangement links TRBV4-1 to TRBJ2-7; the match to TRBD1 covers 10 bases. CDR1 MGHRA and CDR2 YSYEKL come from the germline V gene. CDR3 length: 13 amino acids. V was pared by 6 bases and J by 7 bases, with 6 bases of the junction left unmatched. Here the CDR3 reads CASRGTGDREQYF. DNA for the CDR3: TGCGCCAGCAGAGGGACAGGGGATAGGGAGCAGTACTTC.

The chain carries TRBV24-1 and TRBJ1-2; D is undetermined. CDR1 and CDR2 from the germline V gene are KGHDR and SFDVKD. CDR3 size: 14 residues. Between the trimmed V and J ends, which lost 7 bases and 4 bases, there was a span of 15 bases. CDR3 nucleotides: TGTGCCACCAGACCCTCGGGAGACTTCTATGGCTACACCTTC. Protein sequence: CATRPSGDFYGYTF.

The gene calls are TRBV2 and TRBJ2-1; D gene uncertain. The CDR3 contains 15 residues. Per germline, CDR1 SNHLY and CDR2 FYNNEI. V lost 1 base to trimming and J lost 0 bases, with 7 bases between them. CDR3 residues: CASSEGGSSYNEQFF. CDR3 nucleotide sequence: TGTGCCAGCAGTGAAGGGGGTAGCTCCTACAATGAGCAGTTCTTC.

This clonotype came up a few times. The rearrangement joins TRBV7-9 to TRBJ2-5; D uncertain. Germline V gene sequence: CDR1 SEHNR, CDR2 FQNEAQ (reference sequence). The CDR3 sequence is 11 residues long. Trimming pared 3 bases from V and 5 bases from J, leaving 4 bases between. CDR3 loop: CASSFPETQYF. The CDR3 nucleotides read TGTGCCAGCAGCTTCCCTGAGACCCAGTACTTC. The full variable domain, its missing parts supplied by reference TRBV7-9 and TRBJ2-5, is DTGVSQNPRHKITKRGQNVTFRCDPISEHNRLYWYRQTLGQGPEFLTYFQNEAQLEKSRLLSDRFSAERPKGSFSTLEIQRTEQGDSAMYLCASSFPETQYFGPGTRLLVL.

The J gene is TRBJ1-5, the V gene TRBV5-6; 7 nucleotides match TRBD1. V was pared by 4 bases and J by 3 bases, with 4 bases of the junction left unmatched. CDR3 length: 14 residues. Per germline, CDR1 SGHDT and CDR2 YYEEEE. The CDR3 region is CASSVGQFNQPQHF. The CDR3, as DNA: TGTGCCAGCAGCGTGGGACAGTTCAATCAGCCCCAGCATTTT. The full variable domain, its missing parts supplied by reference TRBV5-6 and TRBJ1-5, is DAGVTQSPTHLIKTRGQQVTLRCSPKSGHDTVSWYQQALGQGPQFIFQYYEEEERQRGNFPDRFSGHQFPNYSSELNVNALLLGDSALYLCASSVGQFNQPQHFGDGTRLSIL.

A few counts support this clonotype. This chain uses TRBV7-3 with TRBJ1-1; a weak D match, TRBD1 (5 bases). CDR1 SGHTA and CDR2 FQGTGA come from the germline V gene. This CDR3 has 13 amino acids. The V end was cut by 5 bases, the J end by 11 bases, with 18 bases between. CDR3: CASSPQGGDGAFF. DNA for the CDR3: TGTGCCAGCAGCCCCCAGGGTGGCGACGGGGCTTTCTTT.

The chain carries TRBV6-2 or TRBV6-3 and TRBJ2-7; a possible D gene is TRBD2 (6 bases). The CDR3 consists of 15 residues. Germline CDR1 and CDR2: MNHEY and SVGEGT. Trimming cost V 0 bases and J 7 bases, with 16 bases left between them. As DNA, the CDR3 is TGTGCCAGCAGTTACTCTCTACCGGGACTGAGGGAGCAGTACTTC. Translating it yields CASSYSLPGLREQYF.

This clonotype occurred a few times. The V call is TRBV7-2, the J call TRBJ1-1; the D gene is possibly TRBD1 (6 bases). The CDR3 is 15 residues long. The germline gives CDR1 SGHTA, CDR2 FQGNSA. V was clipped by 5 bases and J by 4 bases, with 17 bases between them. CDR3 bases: TGTGCCAGCAGCCTCGCCCGGGGGGCGGGCACTGAAGCTTTCTTT. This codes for CASSLARGAGTEAFF.